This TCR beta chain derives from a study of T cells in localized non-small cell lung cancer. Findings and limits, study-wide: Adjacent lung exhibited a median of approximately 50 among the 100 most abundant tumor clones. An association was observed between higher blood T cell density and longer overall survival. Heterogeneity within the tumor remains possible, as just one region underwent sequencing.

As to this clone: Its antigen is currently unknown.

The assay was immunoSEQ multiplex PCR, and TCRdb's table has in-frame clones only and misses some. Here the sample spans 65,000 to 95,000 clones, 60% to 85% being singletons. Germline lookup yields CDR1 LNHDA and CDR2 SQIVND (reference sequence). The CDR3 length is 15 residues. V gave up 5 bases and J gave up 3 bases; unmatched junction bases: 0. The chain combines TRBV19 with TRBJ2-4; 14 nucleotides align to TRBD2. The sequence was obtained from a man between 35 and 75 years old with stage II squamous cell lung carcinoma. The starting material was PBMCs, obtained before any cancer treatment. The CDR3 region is CASSGTSGGKNIQYF. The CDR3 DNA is TGTGCCAGTAGTGGGACTAGCGGGGGCAAAAACATTCAGTACTTC.